This T cell receptor beta chain was observed in a study of T cell repertoires in cytomegalovirus infection. Study as a whole: TCR beta signatures that were public indicated CMV infection and matching HLA type.

This clonotype was counted a single time. What it recognizes is unknown. The CDR3 sequence is 11 residues long. V dropped 8 bases and J dropped 4 bases, with 8 bases sitting between them. General observations from the study: People with CMV and the relevant HLA were identified by cumulative public TCR beta family frequency.

TCRdb redid the calling of the reads with MiXCR, one entry per CDR3 protein. This sample has about 770,000 distinct CDR3 sequences, with roughly 28% found just once. This clonotype was obtained from a human donor in good health (CMV status not recorded). Some clones in this sample may be carry-over from other donors' samples. Sequences were derived from cultured CD8+ T cells from PBMCs, sampled from culture after CMV antigen stimulation. The genes are TRBV12-3 or TRBV12-4 and TRBJ2-5; D gene uncertain. The CDR3 protein is CASLGRETQYF. The CDR3 coding sequence is TGTGCCAGCCTCGGGCGAGAGACCCAGTACTTC.